These 5 T cell receptor beta chains originate from one sample sequenced in a study of cytomegalovirus exposure and HLA in healthy donors. The PCR made use of 60 Vbeta and 13 Jbeta primers. Using immunoSEQ multiplex PCR, the repertoire was profiled, and TCRdb retains in-frame clones only, with some absent. This table has roughly 150,000 clones, about two thirds appearing once. The source material was PBMCs. The receptors here all came from a woman aged 55-69 years in good health and CMV-seropositive.

The chain is built from TRBV21-1 and TRBJ1-2. TRBV21-1 is a known pseudogene. The CDR3 consists of 18 residues. The CDR3: CASSTEATPRNQNYGYTF. CDR3 coding DNA: TGTGCCAGCAGCACGGAGGCGACACCGAGAAACCAAAACTATGGCTACACCTTC.

This chain connects TRBV5-1 to TRBJ1-3; tentative D call: TRBD1 (5 bases). The CDR3 spans 16 residues. Trimming took 2 bases from V and 4 from J, leaving 16 bases between them. Germline loops: CDR1 SGHRS, CDR2 YFSETQ. CDR3 sequence (DNA): TGCGCCAGCAGCTTCCTTCCACAGGAGCCAGGAAACACCATATATTTT. Protein product: CASSFLPQEPGNTIYF.

J is TRBJ2-2 and V is TRBV4-2; D gene ambiguous. V lost 3 bases and J lost 5, with 10 bases in between. The CDR3 is 14 residues long. CDR1 is LGHNA, CDR2 YNFKEQ, per germline. CDR3 bases: TGTGCCAGCAGCCAGGGCCTTGGGACCGGGGAGCTGTTTTTT. Translated: CASSQGLGTGELFF.

The rearrangement joins TRBV6-1 to TRBJ2-4, with D maybe TRBD1 (6 bases). The germline gives CDR1 MNHNS, CDR2 SASEGT. This CDR3 is 14 amino acids long. V lost 6 bases, J lost 0 bases, and 9 bases lay in between. This CDR3 is CASRDSLAKNIQYF. As DNA, the CDR3 is TGTGCCAGCAGGGACAGCCTAGCCAAAAACATTCAGTACTTC.

This clone was counted between two and nine times. V gene TRBV4-2 combines with J gene TRBJ1-5; the D gene is possibly TRBD1 (6 bases). V lost 3 bases to trimming and J lost 3 bases, with 15 bases between them. The CDR3 totals 16 residues. In germline, CDR1 is LGHNA, CDR2 YNFKEQ. Written as DNA, the CDR3 is TGTGCCAGCAGCCAGGAGCATGACAGGTACAATCAGCCCCAGCATTTT. It yields the protein CASSQEHDRYNQPQHF.